The 5 T cell receptor beta chains reported below all come from one sample, sequenced in a study of Graves' ophthalmopathy and Graves' hyperthyroidism. RNA transcripts yielded amplified TCR beta CDR3 regions. In the first round, RT-PCR was carried out with HTBI primers, and a multiplex PCR formed the second round. Using its own MiXCR run on the multiplex PCR reads, TCRdb lists one record per CDR3 protein. The sample gives about 590,000 distinct CDR3 sequences, under 40% of which show up once; 3.5% to 5% is in the top ten. Material for sequencing was peripheral blood or thyroid tissue (not recorded which). The receptors derive from an adult man with Graves' hyperthyroidism.

The V call is TRBV2, the J call TRBJ2-1; D is undetermined. The CDR3 loop spans 14 amino acids. V was trimmed by 0 bases and J by 6 bases, leaving 9 bases between them. The germline V gene encodes CDR1 SNHLY and CDR2 FYNNEI. The chain's CDR3 is CASSEALQGNEQFF. CDR3 in DNA: TGTGCCAGCAGTGAAGCGCTTCAAGGCAATGAGCAGTTCTTC.

This clonotype was picked up many times. The gene calls are TRBV7-2 and TRBJ2-7; 14 nucleotides align to TRBD2. The germline gives CDR1 SGHTA, CDR2 FQGNSA. This CDR3 spans 20 amino acids. V was pared by 0 bases and J by 0 bases, with 10 bases of the junction left unmatched. The DNA for the CDR3 is TGTGCCAGCAGCTTAGCCTTGGGACTAGCGGGAGTCTTCAGCTCCTACGAGCAGTACTTC. This gives the protein CASSLALGLAGVFSSYEQYF. Combining the CDR3 with reference TRBV7-2 and TRBJ2-7 gives the whole variable domain GAGVSQSPSNKVTEKGKDVELRCDPISGHTALYWYRQSLGQGLEFLIYFQGNSAPDKSGLPSDRFSAERTGGSVSTLTIQRTQQEDSAVYLCASSLALGLAGVFSSYEQYFGPGTRLTVT.

This clonotype came up a few times. The J gene is TRBJ1-6, the V gene TRBV27; the D gene is possibly TRBD1 (5 bases). Germline values: CDR1 MNHEY, CDR2 SMNVEV (reference sequence). CDR3 size: 13 residues. The V end lost 8 bases, the J end lost 9 bases, and 14 bases lay between the germline ends. The CDR3 DNA sequence: TGTGCCAGCTGGCCGGACGGGGGTTCACCCCTCCACTTT. It translates to CASWPDGGSPLHF.

This chain uses TRBV2 with TRBJ2-7; 9 positions match TRBD1. After removal of 10 bases from V and 6 bases from J, the junction contained 7 bases not matched to a gene. Looked up from germline, CDR1 is SNHLY and CDR2 is FYNNEI. The CDR3 is 12 amino acids. CDR3 loop: CATSGQGGEQYF. CDR3 nucleotides: TGTGCCACTTCGGGACAGGGAGGCGAGCAGTACTTC.

The V call is TRBV7-6, the J call TRBJ1-4, with TRBD1 as a possible D gene (6 bases). The CDR3 runs to 14 residues. Germline CDR1 is SGHVS and CDR2 is FNYEAQ. V was clipped by 6 bases and J by 7 bases, with 15 bases between them. This CDR3 is CASSTNRVVEKLFF. The DNA of the CDR3 is TGTGCCAGCAGTACCAACAGGGTTGTTGAAAAACTGTTTTTT.